The entry that follows covers one TCR beta chain sequence. This clone has more than one count but fewer than ten. Its specific antigen is unknown. No quality values exist for individual bases; no much larger clone is one base distant. The data derive from a study of blood T cell repertoires in COVID-19 (TCRdb year 2020). Background for the entire study: Samples covering the acute and convalescent phases of COVID-19 were provided by collaborators in the United States, Italy and Spain. The prospective study material was composed of cDNA or gDNA derived from T cells, B-cell-depleted T cells, or PBMCs. The dataset comprised deeply sampled blood TCRbeta repertoires from subjects exposed to, actively infected with, or recovered from COVID-19. The repertoires were released in a freely available public database meant as a resource for research on the immune response to SARS-CoV-2. Samples were obtained from the ongoing ImmuneRACE study (first 160 participants) and from 1,254 subjects provided by 6 global collaborators. A de-identified subject ID, COVID-19 status, age in years and sex were almost always included in the sample metadata. Where available, HLA class I and class II types were obtained from metadata supplied by the sample provider rather than from assay-based typing. Summary of the overall study and its limitations: Clinical and demographic metadata were provided uncurated, with the amount varying by source and participant.

From cysteine to phenylalanine, the CDR3 is 14 amino acids long. The CDR3 DNA has 42 bases and is translated from base 1. The CDR1 and CDR2 encoded by the germline V gene are SGHTA and FQGNSA. Trimming at the junction amounts to 2 bases on V and 0 bases on J, and the germline ends lie 8 bases apart. TCRbeta CDR3 regions were amplified from genomic DNA by means of the immunoSEQ Assay, a bias-controlled multiplex PCR. In the authors' own workflow: The number of nucleated cells in each sample was estimated by amplification of reference gene primers within the assay. To quantify the absolute abundance of each unique TCRbeta CDR3 rearrangement, sequence reads were collapsed and filtered. For each sample, productive Simpson clonality was calculated as the square root of Simpson's diversity index across productive rearrangements. Here the immuneACCESS table is served through TCRdb, limited to in-frame sequences with V and J called. Missing clones are a known gap in these copies; in checked studies unresolved V genes cover under half, and the rest lacks a known reason. For V, J and clone size, that table is used; D and trimming come from the DNA. Present in this sample are about 140,000 clones, roughly 85% of which were seen just once. The top ten constitute under 4.5% of the sample.

Each collaborating institution followed its own protocols to collect whole blood in K2EDTA tubes. For TCRbeta analysis, collaborators shipped samples in one of three forms: frozen whole blood, isolated PBMCs, or DNA extracted from either of those sample types. The source material was peripheral blood. This receptor was obtained from a man aged 55 to 70 with acute or convalescent COVID-19. The chain was built from TRBV7-2 and TRBJ2-7; the D gene is perhaps TRBD2, on 5 matching bases. The CDR3 protein: CASSLSSLSYEQYF. The nucleotide sequence is TGTGCCAGCAGCTTATCTAGCCTCTCCTACGAGCAGTACTTC.